This T cell receptor beta chain came from a study of cytomegalovirus exposure and HLA in healthy donors. Samples came from healthy bone marrow donors. Primers: 60 Vbeta forward and 13 Jbeta reverse. Profiling relied on immunoSEQ multiplex PCR, and the TCRdb table lists in-frame clones only, not all of them. The repertoire holds 85,000 to 120,000 clones, more than 65% seen once, with 5% to 7% in the top ten. The CDR3 is made up of 17 amino acids. V shed 0 bases and J 5 bases; nucleotides not matched to a gene: 9. Germline lookup yields CDR1 MNHNS and CDR2 SASEGT. The chain combines TRBV6-1 with TRBJ1-5; 8 nucleotides align to TRBD1. The specimen was PBMCs. This TCR derives from a woman aged 50 to 60 in good health and CMV-seropositive. The CDR3 here is CASSEAPGGLFDQPQHF. The CDR3 DNA follows: TGTGCCAGCAGTGAAGCGCCAGGGGGCCTATTTGATCAGCCCCAGCATTTT.